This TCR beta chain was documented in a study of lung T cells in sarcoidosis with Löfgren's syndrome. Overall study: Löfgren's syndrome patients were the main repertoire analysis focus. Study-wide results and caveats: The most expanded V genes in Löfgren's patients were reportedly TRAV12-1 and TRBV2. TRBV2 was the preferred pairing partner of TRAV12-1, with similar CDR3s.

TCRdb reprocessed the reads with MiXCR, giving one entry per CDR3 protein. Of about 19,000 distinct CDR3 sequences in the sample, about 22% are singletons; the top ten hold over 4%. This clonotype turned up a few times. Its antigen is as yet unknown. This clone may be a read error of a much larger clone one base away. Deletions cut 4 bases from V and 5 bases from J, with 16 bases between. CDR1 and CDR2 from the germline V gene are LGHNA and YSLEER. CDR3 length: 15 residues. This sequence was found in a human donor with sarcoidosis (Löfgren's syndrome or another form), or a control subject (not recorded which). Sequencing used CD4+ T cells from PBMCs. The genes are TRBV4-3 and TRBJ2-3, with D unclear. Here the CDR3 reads CASSPSHYSGDTQYF. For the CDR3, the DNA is TGCGCCAGCAGCCCATCCCACTACTCCGGAGATACGCAGTATTTT.